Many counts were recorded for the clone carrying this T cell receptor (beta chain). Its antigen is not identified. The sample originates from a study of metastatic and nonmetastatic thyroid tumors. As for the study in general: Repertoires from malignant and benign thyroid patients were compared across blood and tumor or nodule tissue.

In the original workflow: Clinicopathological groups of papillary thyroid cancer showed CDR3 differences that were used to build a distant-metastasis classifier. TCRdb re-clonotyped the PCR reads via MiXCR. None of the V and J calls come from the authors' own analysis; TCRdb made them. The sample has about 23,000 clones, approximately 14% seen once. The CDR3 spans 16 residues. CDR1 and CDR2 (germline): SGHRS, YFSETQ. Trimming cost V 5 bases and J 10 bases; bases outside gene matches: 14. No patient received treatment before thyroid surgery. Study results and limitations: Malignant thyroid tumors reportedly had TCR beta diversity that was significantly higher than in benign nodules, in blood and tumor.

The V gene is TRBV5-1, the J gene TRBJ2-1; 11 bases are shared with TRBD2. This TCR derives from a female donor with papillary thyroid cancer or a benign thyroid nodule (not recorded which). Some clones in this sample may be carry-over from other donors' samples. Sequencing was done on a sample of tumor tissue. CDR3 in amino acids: CASSSTLAGGQLEQFF. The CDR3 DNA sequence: TGCGCCAGCAGTTCTACCTTAGCGGGAGGGCAATTAGAGCAGTTCTTC.